This T cell receptor (beta chain) is from a study of beta chain features in type 1 diabetes. Broader study findings: Patients with Type 1 diabetes showed moderately but significantly shorter TCRB CDR3s in all four CD4+ subsets.

What was sequenced were expressed TCRB transcripts, since all of the isolated RNA had been reverse transcribed. Sequencing used immunoSEQ multiplex PCR; TCRdb keeps in-frame clones, though not all of them. The table includes some 44,000 clones, 66% detected once. The germline gives CDR1 MDHEN, CDR2 SYDVKM. The CDR3 runs to 14 residues. Trimming stripped 6 bases from V and 3 bases from J, with 15 bases between. Sorting based on CD45RO/CCR7/CD25/CD127/CD95/CD27 separated CD4+ naive, central memory, regulatory and stem cell-like memory cells. This clone came up a few times. Its specificity is unknown. This rearrangement joins TRBV28 to TRBJ2-7; D is possibly TRBD2 (6 bases). Sequenced: Tregs from blood. The TCR comes from a young woman with type 1 diabetes. CDR3 sequence: CASSYLSGYYEQYF. DNA for the CDR3: TGTGCCAGCAGCTACCTTAGCGGTTACTACGAGCAGTACTTC.